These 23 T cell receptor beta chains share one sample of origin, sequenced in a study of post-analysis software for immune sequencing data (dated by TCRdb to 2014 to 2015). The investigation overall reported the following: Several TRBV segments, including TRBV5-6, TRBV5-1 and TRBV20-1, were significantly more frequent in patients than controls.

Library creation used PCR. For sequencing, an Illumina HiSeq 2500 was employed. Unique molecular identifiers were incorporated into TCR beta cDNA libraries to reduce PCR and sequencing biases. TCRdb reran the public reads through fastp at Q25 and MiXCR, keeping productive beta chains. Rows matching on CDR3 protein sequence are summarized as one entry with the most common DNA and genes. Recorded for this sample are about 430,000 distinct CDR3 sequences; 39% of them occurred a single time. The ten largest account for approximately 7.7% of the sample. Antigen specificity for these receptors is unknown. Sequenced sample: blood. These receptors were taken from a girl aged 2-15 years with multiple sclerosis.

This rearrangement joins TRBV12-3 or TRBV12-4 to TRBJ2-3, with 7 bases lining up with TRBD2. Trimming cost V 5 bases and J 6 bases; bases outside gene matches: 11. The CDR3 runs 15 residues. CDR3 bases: TGTGCCAGCAGTCCCGTGGGAGGGGTAACGGATACGCAGTATTTT. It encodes CASSPVGGVTDTQYF.

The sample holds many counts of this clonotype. The CDR3 coding sequence is TGTGCCAGCAGCTCCGAGCGGGAGCAGTACTTC. Translation: CASSSEREQYF. The rearrangement uses TRBV5-4 and TRBJ2-7, with D possibly TRBD2 on 5 matching bases. Germline CDR1 and CDR2: SGHNT and YYREEE (reference sequence). The CDR3 length is 11 residues. Trimming pared 3 bases from V and 7 bases from J, leaving 8 bases between.

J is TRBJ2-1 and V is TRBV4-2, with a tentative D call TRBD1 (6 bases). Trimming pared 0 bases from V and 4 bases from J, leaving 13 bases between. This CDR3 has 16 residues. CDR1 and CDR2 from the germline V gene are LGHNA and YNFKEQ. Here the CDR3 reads CASSQEQGRGYNEQFF. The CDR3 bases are TGTGCCAGCAGCCAAGAGCAGGGCAGGGGATACAATGAGCAGTTCTTC.

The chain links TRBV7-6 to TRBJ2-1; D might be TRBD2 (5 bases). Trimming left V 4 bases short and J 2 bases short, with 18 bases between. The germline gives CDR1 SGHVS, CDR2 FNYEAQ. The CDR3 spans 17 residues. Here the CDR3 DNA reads TGTGCCAGCAGCTCCTCCGGCCCCGGGGTTGCCTACAATGAGCAGTTCTTC. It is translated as CASSSSGPGVAYNEQFF.

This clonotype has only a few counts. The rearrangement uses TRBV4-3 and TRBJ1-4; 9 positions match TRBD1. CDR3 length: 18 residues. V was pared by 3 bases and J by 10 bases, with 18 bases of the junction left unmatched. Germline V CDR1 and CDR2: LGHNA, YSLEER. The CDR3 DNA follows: TGCGCCAGCAGCCAGTTACCCGGGACAGGGAGAGGGACTGGAAAACTGTTTTTT. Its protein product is CASSQLPGTGRGTGKLFF.

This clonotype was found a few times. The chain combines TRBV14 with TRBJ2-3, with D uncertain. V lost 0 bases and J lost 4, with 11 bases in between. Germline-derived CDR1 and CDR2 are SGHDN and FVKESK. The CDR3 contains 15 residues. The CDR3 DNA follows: TGTGCCAGCAGCCAAGATGGGATCTGGGCAGATACGCAGTATTTT. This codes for CASSQDGIWADTQYF. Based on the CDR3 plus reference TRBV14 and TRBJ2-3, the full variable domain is EAGVTQFPSHSVIEKGQTVTLRCDPISGHDNLYWYRRVMGKEIKFLLHFVKESKQDESGMPNNRFLAERTGGTYSTLKVQPAELEDSGVYFCASSQDGIWADTQYFGPGTRLTVL.

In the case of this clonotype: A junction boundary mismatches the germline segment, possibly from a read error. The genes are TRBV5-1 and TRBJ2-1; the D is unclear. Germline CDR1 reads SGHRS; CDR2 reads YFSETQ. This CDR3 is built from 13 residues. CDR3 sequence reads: CASSLWENNGQFF. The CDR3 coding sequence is TGCGCCAGCAGCTTATGGGAAAACAATGGGCAGTTCTTC.

CDR3: CASSFGGAGGYEQYF. The CDR3 DNA follows: TGTGCCAGCAGTTTTGGGGGGGCAGGGGGCTACGAGCAGTACTTC. The V and J genes are TRBV12-3 or TRBV12-4 and TRBJ2-5; either TRBD1 or TRBD2 may fit D (7 bases each). The J call may be mistaken, given a closer DNA end match to TRBJ2-7. The CDR3 covers 15 residues.

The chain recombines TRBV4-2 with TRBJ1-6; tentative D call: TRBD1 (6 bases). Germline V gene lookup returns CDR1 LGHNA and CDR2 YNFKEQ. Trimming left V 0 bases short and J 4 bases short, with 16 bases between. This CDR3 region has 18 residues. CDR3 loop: CASSQDILRTEYNSPLHF. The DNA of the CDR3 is TGTGCCAGCAGCCAAGATATACTCCGGACAGAGTATAATTCACCCCTCCACTTT.

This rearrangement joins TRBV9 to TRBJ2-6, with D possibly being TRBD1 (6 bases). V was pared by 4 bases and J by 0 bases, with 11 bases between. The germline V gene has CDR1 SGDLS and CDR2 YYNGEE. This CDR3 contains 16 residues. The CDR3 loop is CASSRQALSGANVLTF. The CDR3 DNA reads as TGTGCCAGCAGCAGACAGGCCCTCTCTGGGGCCAACGTCCTGACTTTC.

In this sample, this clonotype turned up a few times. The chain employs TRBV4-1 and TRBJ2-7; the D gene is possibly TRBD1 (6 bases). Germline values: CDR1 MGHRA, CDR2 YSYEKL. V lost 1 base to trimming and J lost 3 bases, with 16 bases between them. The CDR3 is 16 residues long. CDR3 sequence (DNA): TGCGCCAGCAGCCAAGTCCGGGACACTACTTTCTACGAGCAGTACTTC. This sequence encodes CASSQVRDTTFYEQYF.

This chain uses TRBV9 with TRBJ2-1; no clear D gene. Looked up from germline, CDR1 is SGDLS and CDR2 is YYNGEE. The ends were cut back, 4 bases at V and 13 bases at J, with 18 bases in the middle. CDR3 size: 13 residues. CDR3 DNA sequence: TGTGCCAGCAGCCCCGAAGGGTCCTCATTTCAGTTCTTC. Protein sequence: CASSPEGSSFQFF.

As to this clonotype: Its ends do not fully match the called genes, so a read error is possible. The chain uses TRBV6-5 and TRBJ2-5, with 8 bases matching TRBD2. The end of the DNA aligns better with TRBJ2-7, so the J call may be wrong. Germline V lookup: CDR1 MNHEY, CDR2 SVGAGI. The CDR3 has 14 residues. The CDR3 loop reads CAGSYGLAGYEQYF. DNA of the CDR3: TGTGCCGGCAGTTACGGGCTAGCGGGCTACGAGCAGTACTTC.

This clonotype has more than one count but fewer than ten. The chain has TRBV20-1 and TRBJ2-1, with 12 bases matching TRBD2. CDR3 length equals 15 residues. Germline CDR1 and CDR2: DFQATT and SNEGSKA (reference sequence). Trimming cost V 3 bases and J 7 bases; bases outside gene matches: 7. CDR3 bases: TGCAGTGCTAGGCTAGCGGGAGGGCCGACGAATGAGCAGTTCTTC. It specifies CSARLAGGPTNEQFF.

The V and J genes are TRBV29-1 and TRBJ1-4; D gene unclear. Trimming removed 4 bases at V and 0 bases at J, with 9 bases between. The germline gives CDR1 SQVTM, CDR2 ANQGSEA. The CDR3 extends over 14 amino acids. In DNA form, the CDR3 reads TGCAGCGTTGCCGTAGCCGCAACTAATGAAAAACTGTTTTTT. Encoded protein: CSVAVAATNEKLFF.

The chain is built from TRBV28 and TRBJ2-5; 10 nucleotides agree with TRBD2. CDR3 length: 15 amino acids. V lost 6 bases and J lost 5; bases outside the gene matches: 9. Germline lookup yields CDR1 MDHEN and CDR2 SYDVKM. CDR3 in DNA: TGTGCCAGCAGCTTCTCTAGCGGGAGTCTGGAGACCCAGTACTTC. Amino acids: CASSFSSGSLETQYF. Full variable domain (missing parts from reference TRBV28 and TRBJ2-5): DVKVTQSSRYLVKRTGEKVFLECVQDMDHENMFWYRQDPGLGLRLIYFSYDVKMKEKGDIPEGYSVSREKKERFSLILESASTNQTSMYLCASSFSSGSLETQYFGPGTRLLVL.

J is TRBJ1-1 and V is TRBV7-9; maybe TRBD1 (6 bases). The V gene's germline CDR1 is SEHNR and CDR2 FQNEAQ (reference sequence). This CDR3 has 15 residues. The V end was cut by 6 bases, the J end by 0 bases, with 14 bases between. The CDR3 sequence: CASREGGRMNTEAFF. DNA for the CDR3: TGTGCCAGCAGAGAAGGGGGGAGGATGAACACTGAAGCTTTCTTT.

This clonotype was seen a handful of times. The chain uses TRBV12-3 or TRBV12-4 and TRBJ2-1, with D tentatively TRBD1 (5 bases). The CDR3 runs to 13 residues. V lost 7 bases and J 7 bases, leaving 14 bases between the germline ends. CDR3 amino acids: CASTRDLGNEQFF. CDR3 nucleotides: TGTGCCAGCACCAGGGATTTGGGGAATGAGCAGTTCTTC.

CDR3 loop: CSARGGGLAPGKQYF. The CDR3 DNA sequence: TGCAGTGCTAGAGGGGGGGGACTCGCTCCGGGGAAGCAGTACTTC. This chain uses TRBV20-1 with TRBJ2-7; 7 bases agree with TRBD2. J lost 8 bases, V lost 1 base, and 14 bases had no gene match. CDR3 size: 15 residues. Per the germline V gene, CDR1 is DFQATT and CDR2 is SNEGSKA (reference sequence).

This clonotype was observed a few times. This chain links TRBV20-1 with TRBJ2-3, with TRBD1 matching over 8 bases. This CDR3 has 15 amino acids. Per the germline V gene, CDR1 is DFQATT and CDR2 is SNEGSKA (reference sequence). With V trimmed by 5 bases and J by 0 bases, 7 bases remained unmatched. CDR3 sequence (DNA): TGCAGTGCTCAGGGGGCGTTGGGGAGCACAGATACGCAGTATTTT. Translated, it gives CSAQGALGSTDTQYF.

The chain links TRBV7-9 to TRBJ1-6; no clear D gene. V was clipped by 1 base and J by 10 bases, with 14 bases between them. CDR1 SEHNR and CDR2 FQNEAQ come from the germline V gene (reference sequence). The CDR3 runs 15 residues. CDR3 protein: CASSLDAYLGSPLHF. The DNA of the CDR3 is TGTGCCAGCAGCTTAGATGCATACTTGGGATCACCCCTCCACTTT.

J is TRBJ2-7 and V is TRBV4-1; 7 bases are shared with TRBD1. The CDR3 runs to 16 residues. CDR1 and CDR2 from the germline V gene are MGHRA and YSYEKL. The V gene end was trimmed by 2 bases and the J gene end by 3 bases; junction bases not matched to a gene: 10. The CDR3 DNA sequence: TGCGCCAGCAGCCAATATACCGGGACAGAAGACTACGAGCAGTACTTC. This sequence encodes CASSQYTGTEDYEQYF.

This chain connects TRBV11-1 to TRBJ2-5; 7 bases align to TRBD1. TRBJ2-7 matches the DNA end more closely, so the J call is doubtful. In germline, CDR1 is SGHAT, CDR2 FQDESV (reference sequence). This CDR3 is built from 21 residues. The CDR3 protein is CASSLAFLAATGPIGGHEQYF. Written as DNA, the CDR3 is TGTGCCAGCAGCTTAGCGTTTCTGGCAGCCACAGGACCTATAGGGGGCCACGAGCAGTACTTC.